In this sample, the clone carrying this T cell receptor beta chain turned up a few times. What it recognizes is unknown. Distinct nucleotide sequences in the sample also encode this CDR3. These data come from a study of beta chain features in type 1 diabetes. The sequenced template was cDNA made from the entire isolated RNA. Only in-frame clones appear in the TCRdb table, and some are missing; sequencing was by immunoSEQ multiplex PCR. The repertoire includes about 160,000 clones, around 8.6% of them detected once, and more than 0.5% sits in the top ten. Whole-study results and caveats: All four CD4+ subsets of Type 1 diabetes patients contained TCRB CDR3s that were moderately but significantly shorter. Unsettled here was the matter of whether HLA type influences TCRB rearrangement. Relative to healthy donors, patients appeared to have naive, central memory and Treg TCRB repertoires that were more similar.

Trimming removed 3 bases from V and 1 base from J; junction bases left unmatched: 1. CDR1 SGHTA and CDR2 FQGNSA come from the germline V gene. This CDR3 contains 14 residues. The TCR comes from a woman younger than 30 with type 1 diabetes. This rearrangement joins TRBV7-2 to TRBJ2-5; 8 nucleotides match TRBD2. The sequenced material came from central memory CD4+ T cells from blood. CDR3 protein: CASSFTSGQETQYF. The CDR3 region has the DNA TGTGCCAGCAGCTTCACTAGCGGCCAAGAGACCCAGTACTTC.